These T cell receptor beta chains were read from a single sample in a study of T cell repertoires in urothelial bladder cancer. The table came from immunoSEQ multiplex PCR; TCRdb's copy has only in-frame clones and leaves some out. Here the sample spans around 980 clones, about two thirds being singletons. The sample taken for sequencing was tumor-infiltrating cells from bladder cancer. These receptors all stem from a human donor with urothelial carcinoma. CDR3s include the opening cysteine and the closing phenylalanine or tryptophan. Each record gives: clone size, J gene, V gene, D gene, CDR3 protein, CDR3 DNA. The D gene is left open where the match is weak. Size is omitted from some rows. Given values are once, few, many or a class for expanded clones.

>NA|TRBJ2-3|TRBV7-9|NA
CASILSGGPTDTQYF
TGTGCCAGCATCTTAAGTGGGGGACCCACAGATACGCAGTATTTT
>NA|TRBJ1-4|TRBV5-5|TRBD1
CASSPLGTENEKLFF
TGTGCCAGCAGCCCGCTTGGGACAGAGAATGAAAAACTGTTTTTT
>NA|TRBJ2-3|TRBV15|NA
CATSRVTGSTDTQYF
TGTGCCACCAGCAGAGTGACAGGAAGCACAGATACGCAGTATTTT
>NA|TRBJ1-1|TRBV18|NA
CASSPRDLWGSTEAFF
TGTGCCAGCTCACCACGGGACCTTTGGGGGTCCACTGAAGCTTTCTTT
>NA|TRBJ1-1|TRBV9|NA
CASSREIDMNTEAFF
TGTGCCAGCAGCCGGGAAATAGACATGAACACTGAAGCTTTCTTT
>few|TRBJ1-1|TRBV7-2|NA
CASSLGRPEAFF
TGTGCCAGCAGCTTGGGACGTCCTGAAGCTTTCTTT
>once|TRBJ1-2|TRBV6-5|NA
CASSEYHRAYGYTF
TGTGCCAGCAGTGAATATCACAGGGCCTATGGCTACACCTTC
>NA|TRBJ2-3|TRBV27|TRBD2
CASKRGDTDTQYF
TGTGCCAGCAAGCGGGGGGACACAGATACGCAGTATTTT
>NA|TRBJ2-5|TRBV10-3|TRBD2
CAIKKTSDQETQYF
TGTGCCATCAAAAAAACTAGCGACCAAGAGACCCAGTACTTC
>few|TRBJ1-2|TRBV15|TRBD1
CATSIGQGRDYGYTF
TGTGCCACCAGCATTGGACAGGGGAGAGACTATGGCTACACCTTC
>NA|TRBJ2-5|TRBV7-8|TRBD1
CASSFLGTGGQETQYF
TGTGCCAGCAGCTTCCTCGGGACAGGGGGTCAAGAGACCCAGTACTTC
>few|TRBJ1-4|TRBV29-1|TRBD1
CSVVGGDEKLFF
TGCAGCGTTGTAGGGGGCGACGAAAAACTGTTTTTT
>NA|TRBJ2-2|TRBV4-2|NA
CASSRLGQEYTGELFF
TGTGCCAGCAGCCGCCTCGGGCAAGAGTACACCGGGGAGCTGTTTTTT
>large|TRBJ2-2|TRBV10-1|TRBD1
CASSHRDRINTGELFF
TGCGCCAGCAGTCACCGGGACAGAATAAACACCGGGGAGCTGTTTTTT
>few|TRBJ1-6|TRBV27|NA
CASSFRQANSPLHF
TGTGCCAGCAGCTTCCGACAGGCTAATTCACCCCTCCACTTT
>NA|TRBJ2-1|TRBV7-8|NA
CASSLEPGVHNEQFF
TGTGCCAGCAGCTTAGAGCCAGGGGTACACAATGAGCAGTTCTTC
>few|TRBJ1-2|TRBV29-1|NA
CSVDRRVYGYTF
TGCAGCGTTGATCGCCGAGTCTATGGCTACACCTTC
>NA|TRBJ1-1|TRBV6-1|NA
CASSARGPTEAFF
TGTGCCAGCAGTGCCCGGGGGCCGACTGAAGCTTTCTTT
>NA|TRBJ2-3|TRBV11-3|NA
CASSSSAGQPDTQYF
TGTGCCAGCAGCTCGAGCGCGGGACAACCAGATACGCAGTATTTT
>NA|TRBJ1-2|TRBV5-4|TRBD1
CASSDSGGHGYTF
TGTGCCAGCAGCGACTCAGGGGGACATGGCTACACCTTC
>NA|TRBJ2-3|TRBV2|TRBD2
CASSTGTSGDGDTQYF
TGTGCCAGCAGTACCGGGACTAGCGGGGATGGAGATACGCAGTATTTT
>NA|TRBJ2-7|TRBV11-3|TRBD1
CASSTTGQGTEQYF
TGTGCCAGCAGCACGACGGGACAGGGGACCGAGCAGTACTTC
>NA|TRBJ1-1|TRBV4-1|NA
CASRRCRGSNTEAFF
TGCGCCAGCAGGCGCTGCAGGGGCTCGAACACTGAAGCTTTCTTT
>NA|TRBJ2-1|TRBV18|NA
CASSPRTVSSYNEQFF
TGTGCCAGCTCACCGAGGACCGTGAGCTCCTACAATGAGCAGTTCTTC
>once|TRBJ2-1|TRBV29-1|TRBD1
CSVPAGQGITRDNEQFF
TGCAGCGTTCCTGCCGGACAGGGAATAACAAGAGACAATGAGCAGTTCTTC
>once|TRBJ2-2|TRBV5-1|TRBD1
CASSSRTGDTGELFF
TGCGCCAGCAGCTCCAGGACAGGGGACACCGGGGAGCTGTTTTTT
>few|TRBJ1-2|TRBV28|NA
CASSDSNYGYTF
TGTGCCAGCAGCGACAGTAACTATGGCTACACCTTC
>few|TRBJ1-5|TRBV27|NA
CASSLFGQPQHF
TGTGCCAGCAGTTTATTTGGTCAGCCCCAGCATTTT
>NA|TRBJ1-1|TRBV12-5|NA
CASGFKGNTEAFF
TGTGCTAGTGGTTTTAAGGGGAACACTGAAGCTTTCTTT